This T cell receptor beta chain was obtained from a study of early T cells in non-severe SARS-CoV-2 infection. This clonotype appeared many times. What it binds is unknown. TCRdb itself ran the 5' RACE reads through MiXCR, one entry per CDR3 protein. The sample has about 23,000 distinct CDR3 sequences, less than 6.5% seen once. Study-wide findings and caveats: The matching step, a VDJdb search, favored anti-spike CD8 responses and missed private and CD4 specificities.

The J segment lost 0 bases and the V segment lost 1 base, leaving 4 bases of the junction unmatched. The CDR3 has 16 residues. Germline V gene data show CDR1 as SGHVS and CDR2 as FNYEAQ. The receptor was isolated from an adult who was a healthcare worker with PCR-confirmed SARS-CoV-2 infection or an uninfected control (not recorded which). Material for sequencing was whole blood. V and J are TRBV7-6 and TRBJ2-3; TRBD1 agrees at 7 bases. As DNA, the CDR3 is TGTGCCAGCAGCTTAGGCCCAGGGGGAAGCACAGATACGCAGTATTTT. Its protein is CASSLGPGGSTDTQYF.